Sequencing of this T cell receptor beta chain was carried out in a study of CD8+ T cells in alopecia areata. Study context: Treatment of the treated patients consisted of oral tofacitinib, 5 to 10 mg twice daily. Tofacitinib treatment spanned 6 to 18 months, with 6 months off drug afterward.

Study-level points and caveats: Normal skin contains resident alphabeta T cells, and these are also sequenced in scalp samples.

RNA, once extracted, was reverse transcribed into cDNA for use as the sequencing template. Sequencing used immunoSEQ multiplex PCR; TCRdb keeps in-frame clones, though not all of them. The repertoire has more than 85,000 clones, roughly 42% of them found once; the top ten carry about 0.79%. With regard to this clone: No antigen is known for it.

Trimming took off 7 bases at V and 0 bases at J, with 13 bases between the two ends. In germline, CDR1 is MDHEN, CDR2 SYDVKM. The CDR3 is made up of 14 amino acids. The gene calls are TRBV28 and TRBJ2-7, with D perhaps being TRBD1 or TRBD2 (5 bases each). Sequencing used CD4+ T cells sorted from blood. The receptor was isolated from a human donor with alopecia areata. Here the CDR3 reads CASTTLGTSYEQYF. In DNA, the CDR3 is TGTGCCAGCACCACACTAGGGACCTCCTACGAGCAGTACTTC. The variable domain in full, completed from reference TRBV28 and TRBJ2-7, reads DVKVTQSSRYLVKRTGEKVFLECVQDMDHENMFWYRQDPGLGLRLIYFSYDVKMKEKGDIPEGYSVSREKKERFSLILESASTNQTSMYLCASTTLGTSYEQYFGPGTRLTVT.